Listed below are T cell receptor beta chains from one sample, sequenced in a study of cytomegalovirus exposure and HLA in healthy donors. This table comes from immunoSEQ multiplex PCR, and its TCRdb copy is limited to in-frame clones, with some not included. The data contain 120,000 or so clones, about 68% of them seen just once; the ten biggest clones take up roughly 11%. The sample taken for sequencing was PBMCs. These receptors originate from a woman between 45 and 60 years old in good health and CMV-seropositive. Both conserved end residues are part of each CDR3. Fields, in order: CDR3 length, J gene, V gene, CDR3 protein.

CDR3 length: 15
J gene: TRBJ2-7
V gene: TRBV7-2
CDR3 protein: CASSVGQASSYEQYF

CDR3 length: 17
J gene: TRBJ1-2
V gene: TRBV5-5
CDR3 protein: CASSLAVAETNLYAYTF

CDR3 length: 15
J gene: TRBJ2-3
V gene: TRBV4-2
CDR3 protein: CASSQDPGSADTQYF

CDR3 length: 16
J gene: TRBJ2-7
V gene: TRBV7-2
CDR3 protein: CASSYDTGTGAVEQYF

CDR3 length: 15
J gene: TRBJ1-5
V gene: TRBV10-3
CDR3 protein: CAISDTGGEDQPQHF

CDR3 length: 17
J gene: TRBJ1-5
V gene: TRBV7-9
CDR3 protein: CASSSPRGGSSNQPQHF

CDR3 length: 14
J gene: TRBJ1-6
V gene: TRBV6-5
CDR3 protein: CATGRTEGNSPLHF

CDR3 length: 15
J gene: TRBJ1-1
V gene: TRBV18
CDR3 protein: CASSPPNGGNTEAFF

CDR3 length: 16
J gene: TRBJ1-2
V gene: TRBV18
CDR3 protein: CASSPPNGQSNYGYTF

CDR3 length: 16
J gene: TRBJ1-5
V gene: TRBV7-4
CDR3 protein: CASSLRGQLSNQPQHF

CDR3 length: 12
J gene: TRBJ1-4
V gene: TRBV19
CDR3 protein: CASSINNEKLFF

CDR3 length: 16
J gene: TRBJ2-3
V gene: TRBV19
CDR3 protein: CASSKIAGGLGDTQYF

CDR3 length: 15
J gene: TRBJ1-5
V gene: TRBV19
CDR3 protein: CASSIGQGGYQPQHF

CDR3 length: 17
J gene: TRBJ2-1
V gene: TRBV4-2
CDR3 protein: CASSQEGLAGPYNEQFF

CDR3 length: 13
J gene: TRBJ1-2
V gene: TRBV7-8
CDR3 protein: CASSLTGGDGYTF

CDR3 length: 15
J gene: TRBJ2-7
V gene: TRBV5-4
CDR3 protein: CASSLLGGNSYEQYF

CDR3 length: 17
J gene: TRBJ2-2
V gene: TRBV27
CDR3 protein: CASSLHPAGDGTGELFF

CDR3 length: 16
J gene: TRBJ2-7
V gene: TRBV7-9
CDR3 protein: CASSRGRTSGNYEQYF

CDR3 length: 14
J gene: TRBJ2-5
V gene: TRBV19
CDR3 protein: CASSIGGMVETQYF

CDR3 length: 12
J gene: TRBJ2-1
V gene: TRBV28
CDR3 protein: CASSFTGLEQFF

CDR3 length: 12
J gene: TRBJ2-5
V gene: TRBV7-2
CDR3 protein: CASRSDSETQYF

CDR3 length: 16
J gene: TRBJ1-2
V gene: TRBV19
CDR3 protein: CASNSQGAFGNYGYTF

CDR3 length: 15
J gene: TRBJ1-2
V gene: TRBV27
CDR3 protein: CASSPRDFEDYGYTF

CDR3 length: 16
J gene: TRBJ1-4
V gene: TRBV5-1
CDR3 protein: CASSKSGGAANEKLFF

CDR3 length: 15
J gene: TRBJ1-4
V gene: TRBV2
CDR3 protein: CASRTGGLANEKLFF

CDR3 length: 14
J gene: TRBJ1-1
V gene: TRBV2
CDR3 protein: CASTADRVGTEAFF

CDR3 length: 13
J gene: TRBJ1-1
V gene: TRBV5-4
CDR3 protein: CASILQGATEAFF

CDR3 length: 11
J gene: TRBJ1-3
V gene: TRBV19
CDR3 protein: CASTGENTIYF

CDR3 length: 16
J gene: -
V gene: TRBV27
CDR3 protein: CASSLSGGRVNDEQYF

CDR3 length: 14
J gene: TRBJ1-5
V gene: TRBV7-2
CDR3 protein: CASSYRQGYQPQHF

CDR3 length: 11
J gene: TRBJ2-5
V gene: TRBV2
CDR3 protein: CASRLAETQYF

CDR3 length: 16
J gene: TRBJ2-2
V gene: TRBV27
CDR3 protein: CASSLNLGARVGELFF

CDR3 length: 14
J gene: TRBJ1-1
V gene: TRBV5-1
CDR3 protein: CASSQRVRSTEAFF

CDR3 length: 15
J gene: TRBJ1-1
V gene: TRBV5-1
CDR3 protein: CASSLRIQGNTEAFF

CDR3 length: 15
J gene: TRBJ2-1
V gene: TRBV14
CDR3 protein: CASSQEGGSYNEQFF

CDR3 length: 16
J gene: TRBJ2-3
V gene: TRBV18
CDR3 protein: CASSTQTSGRADTQYF

CDR3 length: 16
J gene: TRBJ2-7
V gene: TRBV5-1
CDR3 protein: CASTGSGREGGYEQYF

CDR3 length: 13
J gene: TRBJ1-2
V gene: TRBV30
CDR3 protein: CAGDTRFNYGYTF

CDR3 length: 15
J gene: TRBJ2-5
V gene: TRBV7-2
CDR3 protein: CASSLESRQGASQYF

CDR3 length: 18
J gene: TRBJ2-7
V gene: TRBV4-3
CDR3 protein: CASSQGSSGPRSSYEQYF

CDR3 length: 16
J gene: TRBJ1-1
V gene: TRBV18
CDR3 protein: CASSPPPGQGHTEAFF

CDR3 length: 15
J gene: TRBJ2-1
V gene: TRBV30
CDR3 protein: CAWSFSGRVYNEQFF

CDR3 length: 15
J gene: TRBJ2-1
V gene: TRBV10-2
CDR3 protein: CASSETQGRYNEQFF

CDR3 length: 14
J gene: -
V gene: TRBV2
CDR3 protein: CASILDTFGYEQYF

CDR3 length: 15
J gene: TRBJ2-1
V gene: TRBV25-1
CDR3 protein: CASSEAGTGEYEQFF

CDR3 length: 15
J gene: TRBJ2-3
V gene: TRBV30
CDR3 protein: CAWSAGGRYGDTQYF

CDR3 length: 15
J gene: TRBJ2-7
V gene: TRBV6-6
CDR3 protein: CASSPLDRGTYEQYF

CDR3 length: 14
J gene: TRBJ1-1
V gene: TRBV5-6
CDR3 protein: CASSLRGVATEAFF

CDR3 length: 16
J gene: TRBJ2-1
V gene: TRBV30
CDR3 protein: CACNTPPASSADEQFF

CDR3 length: 15
J gene: TRBJ2-5
V gene: TRBV7-2
CDR3 protein: CASSPGGPWGETQYF

CDR3 length: 14
J gene: TRBJ1-4
V gene: TRBV30
CDR3 protein: CAWRAGQLNEKLFF